This TCR beta chain was sequenced for a study of cytomegalovirus exposure and HLA in healthy donors. A remark on this clone: What it binds is unknown.

Findings and caveats of the study: Among TCR sequences, most were rare, though some public TCRs appeared in many donors. Cytomegalovirus association was listed for 150 or so TCR beta chains.

The study ran its PCR with 60 Vbeta and 13 Jbeta primers. Per the original methods: Counted up in a later analysis, unique TCR beta chains came to about 80 million, with around 9.9 million shared. TCRdb's copy holds only in-frame clones and misses some; the assay was immunoSEQ multiplex PCR. V and J calls and clone size follow that table, whereas D and trimming were derived from the DNA. Of approximately 160,000 clones listed, under 90% are singletons. The origin of this receptor is a male donor in good health and CMV-seronegative. The sequencing sample was made of PBMCs.

The CDR3 loop reads CASSDNRGGEQFF. CDR3 bases: TGTGCCAGCAGTGACAACAGGGGAGGTGAGCAGTTCTTC. The chain has TRBV6-4 and TRBJ2-1, with D possibly matching TRBD1 (7 bases). Germline CDR1 MRHNA, CDR2 SNTAGT. CDR3 size: 13 residues. The V gene lost 2 bases and the J gene lost 9 bases, with 11 bases spanning the gap.